Given below is one T cell receptor (beta chain) in context. Its antigen is not identified. CDR3 length: 12 amino acids. Germline CDR1 is SGHKS and CDR2 is YYEKEE (reference sequence). Trimming took off 2 bases at V and 6 bases at J, with 7 bases between the two ends. This entry comes from a study of shared clonotypes between healthy human individuals. Study-level background: Three CD4 naive, three CD4 memory, two CD8 naive and one CD8 memory plate were used per donor. Study-wide results and limits: In the sorted subsets, rarefaction showed sequencing was incomplete despite large depth.

Authors' methods: Quality scores were absent from the junction-only immunoSEQ sequences, so filtering differed. Libraries were prepared by immunoSEQ multiplex PCR; TCRdb keeps only in-frame clonotypes and omits some of them. That table gives V, J and clone size, and the DNA gave D and trimming. The sample has over a million clones; 96% are singletons. This receptor was taken from a man between 25 and 39 years old in good health. Sequencing used naive CD4+ T cells sorted from blood. Subset denoted: CD45RA+ positively selected. The chain carries TRBV5-5 and TRBJ2-3; D is unclear. DNA for the CDR3: TGTGCCAGCAGCTTTTTAGGGGATACGCAGTATTTT. It translates to CASSFLGDTQYF.